The entry that follows covers one T cell receptor (beta chain) sequence. Its antigen is unidentified. This sample stems from a study of blood T cells in healthy people across ages. A second PCR, run for roughly 7 to 11 cycles, used a sample-barcoded 5' primer plus a J-beta primer mix. In TCRdb, the 5' RACE reads were re-called with MiXCR into one record per CDR3 protein. The sample has roughly 800,000 distinct CDR3 sequences, approximately 55% seen once. The study recruited healthy Caucasian donors from Russia who were aged roughly 6 to 95. This CDR3 has 17 residues. Germline V CDR1 and CDR2: SGHRS, YFSETQ. Study results and limitations: Roughly linear declines in TCR beta diversity per million T cells occurred with age. Naive T cell percentage showed a strong correlation with the diversity of TCR beta.

The sample consisted of blood. The chain recombines TRBV5-1 with TRBJ2-1; 15 bases are shared with TRBD2. The DNA matches TRBJ2-7 better at its end, which makes the J call doubtful. This clonotype was sampled from a man older than 75 in good health. For the CDR3, the DNA is TGCGCCAGCAGCTGGGGGACTAGCGGGAGGATCTACAATGAGCAGTACTTC. Translated: CASSWGTSGRIYNEQYF.